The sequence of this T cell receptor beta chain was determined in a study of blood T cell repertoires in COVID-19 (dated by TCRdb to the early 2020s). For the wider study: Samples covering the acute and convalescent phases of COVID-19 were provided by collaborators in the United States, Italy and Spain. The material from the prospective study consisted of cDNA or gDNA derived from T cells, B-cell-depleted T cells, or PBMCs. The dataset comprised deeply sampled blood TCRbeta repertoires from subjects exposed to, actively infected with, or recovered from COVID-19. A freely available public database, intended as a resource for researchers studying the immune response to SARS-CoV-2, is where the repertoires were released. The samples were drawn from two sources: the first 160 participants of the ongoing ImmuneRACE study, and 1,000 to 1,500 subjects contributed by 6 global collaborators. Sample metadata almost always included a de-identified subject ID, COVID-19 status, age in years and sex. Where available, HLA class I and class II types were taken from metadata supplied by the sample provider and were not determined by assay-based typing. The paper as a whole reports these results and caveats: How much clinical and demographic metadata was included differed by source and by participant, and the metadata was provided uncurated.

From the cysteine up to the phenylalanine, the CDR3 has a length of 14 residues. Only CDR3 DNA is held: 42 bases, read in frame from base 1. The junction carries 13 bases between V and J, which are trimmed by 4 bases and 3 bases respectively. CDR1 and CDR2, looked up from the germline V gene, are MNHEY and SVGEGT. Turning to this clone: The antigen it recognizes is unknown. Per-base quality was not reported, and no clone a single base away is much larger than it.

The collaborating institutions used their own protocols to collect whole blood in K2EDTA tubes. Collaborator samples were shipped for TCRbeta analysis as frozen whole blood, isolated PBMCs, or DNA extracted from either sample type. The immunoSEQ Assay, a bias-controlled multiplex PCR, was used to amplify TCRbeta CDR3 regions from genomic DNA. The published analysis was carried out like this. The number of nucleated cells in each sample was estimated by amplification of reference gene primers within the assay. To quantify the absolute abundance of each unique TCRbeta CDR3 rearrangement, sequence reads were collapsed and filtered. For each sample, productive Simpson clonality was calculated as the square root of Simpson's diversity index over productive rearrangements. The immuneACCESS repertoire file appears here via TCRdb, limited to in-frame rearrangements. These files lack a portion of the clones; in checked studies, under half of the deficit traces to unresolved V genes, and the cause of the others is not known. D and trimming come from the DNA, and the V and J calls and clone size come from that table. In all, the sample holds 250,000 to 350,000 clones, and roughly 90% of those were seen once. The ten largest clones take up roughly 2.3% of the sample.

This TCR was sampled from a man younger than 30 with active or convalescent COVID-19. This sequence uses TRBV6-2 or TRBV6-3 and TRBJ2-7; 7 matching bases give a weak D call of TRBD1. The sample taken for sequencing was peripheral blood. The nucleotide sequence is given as TGTGCCAGCAGTTGGGGGGACAGTTTCTACGAGCAGTACTTC. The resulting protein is CASSWGDSFYEQYF.